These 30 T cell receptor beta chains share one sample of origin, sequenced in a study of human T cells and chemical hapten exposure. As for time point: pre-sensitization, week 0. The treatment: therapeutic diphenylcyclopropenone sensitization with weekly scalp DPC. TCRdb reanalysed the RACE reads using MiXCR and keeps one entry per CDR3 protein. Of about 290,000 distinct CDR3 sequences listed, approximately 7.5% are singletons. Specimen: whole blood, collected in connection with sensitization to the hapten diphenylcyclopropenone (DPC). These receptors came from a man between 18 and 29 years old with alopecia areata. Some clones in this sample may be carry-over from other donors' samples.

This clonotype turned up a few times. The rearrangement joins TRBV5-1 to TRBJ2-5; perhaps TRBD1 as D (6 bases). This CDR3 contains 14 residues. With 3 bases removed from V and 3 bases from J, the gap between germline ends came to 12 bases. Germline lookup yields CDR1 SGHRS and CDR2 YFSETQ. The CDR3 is CASSYGTTKETQYF. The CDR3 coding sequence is TGCGCCAGCAGCTACGGGACAACTAAAGAGACCCAGTACTTC.

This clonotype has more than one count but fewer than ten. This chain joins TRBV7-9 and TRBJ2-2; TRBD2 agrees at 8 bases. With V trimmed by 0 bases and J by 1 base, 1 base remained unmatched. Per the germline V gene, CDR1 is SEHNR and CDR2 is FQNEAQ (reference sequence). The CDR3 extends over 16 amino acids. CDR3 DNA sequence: TGTGCCAGCAGCTTAGCTGCGGGGGGGAACACCGGGGAGCTGTTTTTT. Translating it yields CASSLAAGGNTGELFF.

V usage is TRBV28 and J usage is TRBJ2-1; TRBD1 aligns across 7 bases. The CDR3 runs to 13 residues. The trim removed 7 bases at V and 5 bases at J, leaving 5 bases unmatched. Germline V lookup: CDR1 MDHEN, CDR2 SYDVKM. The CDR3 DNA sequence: TGTGCCAGCACCCTGACAGGGAACAATGAGCAGTTCTTC. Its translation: CASTLTGNNEQFF.

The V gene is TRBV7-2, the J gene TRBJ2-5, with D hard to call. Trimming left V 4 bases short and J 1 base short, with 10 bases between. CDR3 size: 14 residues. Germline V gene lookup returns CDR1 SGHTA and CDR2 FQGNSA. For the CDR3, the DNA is TGTGCCAGCAGCTCGTCAACTCGCCAAGAGACCCAGTACTTC. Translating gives CASSSSTRQETQYF.

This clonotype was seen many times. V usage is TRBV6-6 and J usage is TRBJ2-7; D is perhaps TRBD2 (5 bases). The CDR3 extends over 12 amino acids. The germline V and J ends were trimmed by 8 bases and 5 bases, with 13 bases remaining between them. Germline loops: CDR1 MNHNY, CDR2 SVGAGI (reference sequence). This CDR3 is CASGRTWDEQYV. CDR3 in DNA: TGTGCCAGCGGACGGACTTGGGACGAGCAGTACGTC.

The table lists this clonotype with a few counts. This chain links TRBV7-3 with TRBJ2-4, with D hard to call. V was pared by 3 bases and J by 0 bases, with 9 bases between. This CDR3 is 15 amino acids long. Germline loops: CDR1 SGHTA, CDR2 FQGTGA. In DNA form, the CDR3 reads TGTGCCAGCAGCTTTGGATACGGAGCCAAAAACATTCAGTACTTC. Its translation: CASSFGYGAKNIQYF.

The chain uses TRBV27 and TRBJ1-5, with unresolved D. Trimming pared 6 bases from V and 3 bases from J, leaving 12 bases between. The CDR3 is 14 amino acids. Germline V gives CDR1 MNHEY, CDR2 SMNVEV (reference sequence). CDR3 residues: CASSRDGYNQPQHF. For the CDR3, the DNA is TGTGCCAGCAGCCGTGACGGCTACAATCAGCCCCAGCATTTT.

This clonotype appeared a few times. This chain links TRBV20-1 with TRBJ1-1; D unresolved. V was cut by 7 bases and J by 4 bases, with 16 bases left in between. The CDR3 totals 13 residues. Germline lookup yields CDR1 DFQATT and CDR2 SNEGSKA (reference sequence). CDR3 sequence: CSGDDTRSTEAFF. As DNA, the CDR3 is TGCAGTGGGGATGATACTAGAAGCACTGAAGCTTTCTTT.

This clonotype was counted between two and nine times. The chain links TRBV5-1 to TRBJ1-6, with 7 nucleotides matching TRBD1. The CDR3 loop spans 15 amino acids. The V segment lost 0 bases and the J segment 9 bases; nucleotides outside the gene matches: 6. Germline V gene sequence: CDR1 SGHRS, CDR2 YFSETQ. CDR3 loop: CASSLAEGGLSPLHF. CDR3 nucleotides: TGCGCCAGCAGCTTGGCCGAAGGGGGCCTTTCACCCCTCCACTTT.

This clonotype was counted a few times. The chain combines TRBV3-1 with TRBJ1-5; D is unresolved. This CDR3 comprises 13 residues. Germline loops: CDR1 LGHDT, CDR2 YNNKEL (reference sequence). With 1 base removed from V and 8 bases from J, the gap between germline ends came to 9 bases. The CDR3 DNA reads TGTGCCAGCAGCCAAGGCGAAGGTAAGCCCCAGCATTTT. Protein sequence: CASSQGEGKPQHF. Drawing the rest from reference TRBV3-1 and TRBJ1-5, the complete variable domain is DTAVSQTPKYLVTQMGNDKSIKCEQNLGHDTMYWYKQDSKKFLKIMFSYNNKELIINETVPNRFSPKSPDKAHLNLHINSLELGDSAVYFCASSQGEGKPQHFGDGTRLSIL.

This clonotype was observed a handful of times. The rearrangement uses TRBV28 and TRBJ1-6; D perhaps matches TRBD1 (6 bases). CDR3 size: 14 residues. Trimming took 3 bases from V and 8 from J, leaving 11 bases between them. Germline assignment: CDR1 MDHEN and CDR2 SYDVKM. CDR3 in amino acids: CASSFPGADSPLHF. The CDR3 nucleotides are TGTGCCAGCAGTTTTCCGGGGGCGGATTCACCCCTCCACTTT.

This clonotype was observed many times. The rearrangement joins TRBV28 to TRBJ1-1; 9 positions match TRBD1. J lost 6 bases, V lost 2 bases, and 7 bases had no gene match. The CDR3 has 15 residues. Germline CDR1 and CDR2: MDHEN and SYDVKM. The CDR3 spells CASSLEGQGVSEAFF. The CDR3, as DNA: TGTGCCAGCAGTTTAGAGGGACAGGGTGTCTCTGAAGCTTTCTTT.

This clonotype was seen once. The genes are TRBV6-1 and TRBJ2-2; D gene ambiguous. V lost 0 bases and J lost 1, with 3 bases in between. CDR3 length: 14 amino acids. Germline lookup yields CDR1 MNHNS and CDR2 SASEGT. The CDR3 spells CASSEARNTGELFF. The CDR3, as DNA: TGTGCCAGCAGTGAAGCCCGGAACACCGGGGAGCTGTTTTTT.

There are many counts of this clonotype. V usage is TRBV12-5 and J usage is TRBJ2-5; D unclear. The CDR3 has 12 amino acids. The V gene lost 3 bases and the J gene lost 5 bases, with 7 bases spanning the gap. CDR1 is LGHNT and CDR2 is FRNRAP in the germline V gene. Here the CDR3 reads CASGFEEETQYF. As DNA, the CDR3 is TGTGCTAGTGGTTTTGAGGAGGAGACCCAGTACTTC.

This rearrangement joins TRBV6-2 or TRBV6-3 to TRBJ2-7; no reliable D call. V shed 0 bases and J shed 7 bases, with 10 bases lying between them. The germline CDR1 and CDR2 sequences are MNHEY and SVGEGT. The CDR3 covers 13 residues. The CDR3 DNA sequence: TGTGCCAGCAGTTACTCGGCAGGAAATGAGCAGTACGTC. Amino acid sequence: CASSYSAGNEQYV.

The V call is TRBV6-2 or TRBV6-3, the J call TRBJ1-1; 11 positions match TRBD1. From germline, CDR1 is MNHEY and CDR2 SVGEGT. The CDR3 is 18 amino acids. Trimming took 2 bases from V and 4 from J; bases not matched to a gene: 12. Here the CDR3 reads CASSYIRTGGVKGTEAFF. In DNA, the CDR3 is TGTGCCAGCAGTTACATCAGGACAGGGGGCGTTAAAGGCACTGAAGCTTTCTTT.

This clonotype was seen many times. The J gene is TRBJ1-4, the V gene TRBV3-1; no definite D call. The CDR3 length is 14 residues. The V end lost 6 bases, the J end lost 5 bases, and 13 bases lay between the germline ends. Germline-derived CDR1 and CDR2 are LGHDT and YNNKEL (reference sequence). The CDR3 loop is CASRPGQLNEKLFF. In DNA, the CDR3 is TGTGCCAGCAGACCAGGTCAGCTGAATGAAAAACTGTTTTTT.

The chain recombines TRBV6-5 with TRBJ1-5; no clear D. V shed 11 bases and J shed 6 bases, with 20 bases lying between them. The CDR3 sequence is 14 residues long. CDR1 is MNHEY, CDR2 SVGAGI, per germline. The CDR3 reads CAGTTQTEGQPQHF. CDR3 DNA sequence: TGTGCCGGAACGACACAGACGGAGGGTCAGCCCCAGCATTTT.

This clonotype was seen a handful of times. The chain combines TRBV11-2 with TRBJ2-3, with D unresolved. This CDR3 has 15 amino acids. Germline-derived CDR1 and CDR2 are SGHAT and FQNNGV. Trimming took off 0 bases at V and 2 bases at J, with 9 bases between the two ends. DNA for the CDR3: TGTGCCAGCAGCTTAGATGTTGAACCCACAGATACGCAGTATTTT. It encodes CASSLDVEPTDTQYF.

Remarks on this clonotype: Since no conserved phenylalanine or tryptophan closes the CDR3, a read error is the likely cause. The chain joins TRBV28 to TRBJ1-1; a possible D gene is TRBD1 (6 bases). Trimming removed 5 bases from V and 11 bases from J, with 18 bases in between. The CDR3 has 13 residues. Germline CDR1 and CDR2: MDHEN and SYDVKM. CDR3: CASSPLGGARAFL. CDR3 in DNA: TGTGCCAGCAGTCCCCTTGGGGGGGCTCGGGCTTTCCTT.

Written as DNA, the CDR3 is TGTGCCAGCAGCGGAACTAGCGGGGGACGCACCGGGGAGCTGTTTTTT. Translating it yields CASSGTSGGRTGELFF. The chain combines TRBV9 with TRBJ2-2; 11 nucleotides align to TRBD2. This CDR3 is built from 16 residues. Unmatched junction bases numbered 5, after V lost 3 bases and J lost 4 bases. Per the germline V gene, CDR1 is SGDLS and CDR2 is YYNGEE.

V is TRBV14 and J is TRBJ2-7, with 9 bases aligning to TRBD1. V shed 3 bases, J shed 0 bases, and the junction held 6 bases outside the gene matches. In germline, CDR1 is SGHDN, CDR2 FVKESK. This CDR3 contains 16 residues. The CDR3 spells CASSQGTGMSSYEQYF. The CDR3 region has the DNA TGTGCCAGCAGCCAGGGGACAGGGATGAGCTCCTACGAGCAGTACTTC.

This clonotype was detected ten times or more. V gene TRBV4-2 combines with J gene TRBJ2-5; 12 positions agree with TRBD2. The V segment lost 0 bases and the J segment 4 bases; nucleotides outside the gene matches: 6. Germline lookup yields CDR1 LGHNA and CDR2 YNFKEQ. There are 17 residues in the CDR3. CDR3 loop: CASSQEPMTSGGETQYF. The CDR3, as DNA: TGTGCCAGCAGCCAAGAGCCCATGACTAGCGGGGGAGAGACCCAGTACTTC.

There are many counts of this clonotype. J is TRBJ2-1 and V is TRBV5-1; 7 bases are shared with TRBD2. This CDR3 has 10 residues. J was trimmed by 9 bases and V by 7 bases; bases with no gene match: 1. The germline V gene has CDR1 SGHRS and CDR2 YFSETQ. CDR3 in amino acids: CASPGGEQFF. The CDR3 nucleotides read TGCGCCAGCCCGGGGGGTGAGCAGTTCTTC.

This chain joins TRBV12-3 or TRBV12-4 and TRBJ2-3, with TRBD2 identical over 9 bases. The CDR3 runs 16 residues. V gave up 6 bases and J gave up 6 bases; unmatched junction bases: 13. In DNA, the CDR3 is TGTGCCAGCAGCCCCCATGGAGCGGGGGGTGGGGATACGCAGTATTTT. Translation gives CASSPHGAGGGDTQYF.

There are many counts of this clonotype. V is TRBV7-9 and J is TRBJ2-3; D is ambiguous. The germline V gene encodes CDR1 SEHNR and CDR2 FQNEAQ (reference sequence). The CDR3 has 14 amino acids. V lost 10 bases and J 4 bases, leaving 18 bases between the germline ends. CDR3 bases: TGTGCCACTAACCGCCCCAGTTCCCCAGATACGCAGTATTTT. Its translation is CATNRPSSPDTQYF.

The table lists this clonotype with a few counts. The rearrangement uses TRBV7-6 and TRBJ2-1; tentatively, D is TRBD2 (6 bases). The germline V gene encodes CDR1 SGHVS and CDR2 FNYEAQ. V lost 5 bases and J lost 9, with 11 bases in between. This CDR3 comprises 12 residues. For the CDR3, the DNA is TGTGCCAGCAGCCCCCCGGGGGTTGAGCAGTTCTTC. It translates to CASSPPGVEQFF.

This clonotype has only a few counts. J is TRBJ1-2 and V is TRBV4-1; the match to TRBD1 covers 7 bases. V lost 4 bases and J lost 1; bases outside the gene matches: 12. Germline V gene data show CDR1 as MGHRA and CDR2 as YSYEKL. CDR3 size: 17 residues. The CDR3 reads CASSRESTGKINYGYTF. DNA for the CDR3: TGCGCCAGCAGCCGGGAATCGACAGGGAAAATTAACTATGGCTACACCTTC.

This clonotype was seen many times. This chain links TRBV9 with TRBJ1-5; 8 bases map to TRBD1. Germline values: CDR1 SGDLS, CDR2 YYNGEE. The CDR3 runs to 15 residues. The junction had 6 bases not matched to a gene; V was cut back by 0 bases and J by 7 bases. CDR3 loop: CASSVEGQGNQPQHF. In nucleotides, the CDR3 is TGTGCCAGCAGCGTAGAAGGACAGGGTAACCAGCCCCAGCATTTT.

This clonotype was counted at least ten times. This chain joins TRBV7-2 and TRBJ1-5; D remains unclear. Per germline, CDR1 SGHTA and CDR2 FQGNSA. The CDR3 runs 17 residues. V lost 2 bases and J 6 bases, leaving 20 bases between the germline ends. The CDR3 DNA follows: TGTGCCAGCAGCTTATATGCGGACCTCTCAGAACGTCAGCCCCAGCATTTT. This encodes CASSLYADLSERQPQHF. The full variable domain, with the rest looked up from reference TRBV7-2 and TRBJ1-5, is GAGVSQSPSNKVTEKGKDVELRCDPISGHTALYWYRQSLGQGLEFLIYFQGNSAPDKSGLPSDRFSAERTGGSVSTLTIQRTQQEDSAVYLCASSLYADLSERQPQHFGDGTRLSIL.